The TCR beta chain under discussion was sequenced for a study of cytomegalovirus exposure and HLA in healthy donors. Across the whole study: Later, an analysis reported that the 110 or so validation repertoires had used the same platform as the roughly 680 first-cohort repertoires. Study outcomes and limitations: Most TCR sequences were rare, but some public TCRs occurred in many donors.

Trimming cost V 5 bases and J 4 bases; bases outside gene matches: 8. CDR3 size: 15 residues. Germline V CDR1 and CDR2: LNHDA, SQIVND (reference sequence). As for this clone: Antigen unknown.

Some clones are missing from TCRdb's copy, which holds only in-frame ones; the method was immunoSEQ multiplex PCR. The repertoire holds some 190,000 clones, more than 75% seen once, with about 7.7% in the top ten. The receptor was isolated from a man aged 25 to 40 in good health and CMV-seropositive. The sequencing sample was made of PBMCs. The V and J genes are TRBV19 and TRBJ2-7; 10 nucleotides agree with TRBD1. CDR3 DNA: TGTGCCAGTAGTTCGGGGACAGGGGTACGATACGAGCAGTACTTC. This translates into CASSSGTGVRYEQYF.